This is a list of T cell receptor beta chains from one sample in a study of T-cell reconstitution after alpha-beta-depleted transplantation in children. TCRdb itself ran the PCR reads through MiXCR, one entry per CDR3 protein. The data contain fewer than 550,000 distinct CDR3 sequences, approximately 11% of them seen just once; the ten biggest clones take up roughly 6%. This specimen consisted of PBMCs from the stem cell graft donor, obtained from the stem cell graft. Receptors originate from a human donor who donated a stem cell graft to a child with acute myeloid leukemia. Both conserved end residues are part of each CDR3. Fields, in order: J gene, D gene, V gene, clone size, CDR3 DNA, CDR3 protein. The D gene is left open where the match is weak. Clone size is shown for a subset of rows, as once, few, many or a class of expanded clone.

j_call: TRBJ2-1
d_call: .
v_call: TRBV6-2/TRBV6-3
clone_size: .
cdr3_nt: TGTGCCAGCAGTTACTCGATGAGGAATGAGCAGTTCTTC
cdr3_aa: CASSYSMRNEQFF

j_call: TRBJ2-1
d_call: .
v_call: TRBV25-1
clone_size: many
cdr3_nt: TGTGCCAGCAGTGATTCCTACAATGAGCAGTTCTTC
cdr3_aa: CASSDSYNEQFF

j_call: TRBJ1-1
d_call: TRBD1
v_call: TRBV20-1
clone_size: .
cdr3_nt: TGCAGTGCTTGGGACAGAGAGGCTGAAGCTTTCTTT
cdr3_aa: CSAWDREAEAFF

j_call: TRBJ2-5
d_call: .
v_call: TRBV20-1
clone_size: many
cdr3_nt: TGCAGTGCTAGTGGTCTGGCGGAACAAGAGACCCAGTACTTC
cdr3_aa: CSASGLAEQETQYF

j_call: TRBJ2-1
d_call: .
v_call: TRBV27
clone_size: .
cdr3_nt: TGTGCCAGCAGTCCTACTCCCTACAATGAGCAGTTCTTC
cdr3_aa: CASSPTPYNEQFF

j_call: TRBJ2-1
d_call: TRBD1
v_call: TRBV20-1
clone_size: .
cdr3_nt: TGCAGTGCTAGGGGACAGGGTGTACATTTGGGTTACAATGAGCAGTTCTTC
cdr3_aa: CSARGQGVHLGYNEQFF

j_call: TRBJ2-1
d_call: TRBD2
v_call: TRBV20-1
clone_size: .
cdr3_nt: TGCAGTGTCCCCCGTCGGGAGGGCTACAATGAGCAGTTCTTC
cdr3_aa: CSVPRREGYNEQFF

j_call: TRBJ2-1
d_call: .
v_call: TRBV7-9
clone_size: .
cdr3_nt: TGTGCCAGCATCCCAAAGGGGGATGAGCAGTTCTTC
cdr3_aa: CASIPKGDEQFF

j_call: TRBJ2-7
d_call: TRBD2
v_call: TRBV12-3/TRBV12-4
clone_size: few
cdr3_nt: TGTGCCAGCAGCCTTAGCGGGAGTTCCCCCTACGAGCAGTACTTC
cdr3_aa: CASSLSGSSPYEQYF

j_call: TRBJ2-5
d_call: TRBD1
v_call: TRBV20-1
clone_size: few
cdr3_nt: TGCAGTGCTAGAGGGGGACAGGGAGGAGAGACCCAGTACTTC
cdr3_aa: CSARGGQGGETQYF

j_call: TRBJ2-3
d_call: .
v_call: TRBV9
clone_size: .
cdr3_nt: TGTGCCAGCAGCTTCAGGGTTAGCACAGATACGCAGTATTTT
cdr3_aa: CASSFRVSTDTQYF

j_call: TRBJ1-4
d_call: .
v_call: TRBV20-1
clone_size: .
cdr3_nt: TGCAGTGCTTTTACGAGTCCAACTAATGAAAAACTGTTTTTT
cdr3_aa: CSAFTSPTNEKLFF

j_call: TRBJ2-5
d_call: TRBD2
v_call: TRBV9
clone_size: .
cdr3_nt: TGTGCCAGCAGCGTACGTGCGGGGGGACAAGAGACCCAGTACTTC
cdr3_aa: CASSVRAGGQETQYF

j_call: TRBJ2-3
d_call: TRBD2
v_call: TRBV5-1
clone_size: .
cdr3_nt: TGCGCCAGCAGCTCTGGACTAGCGGGGTTGGAGGATACGCAGTATTTT
cdr3_aa: CASSSGLAGLEDTQYF

j_call: TRBJ2-3
d_call: .
v_call: TRBV10-3
clone_size: many
cdr3_nt: TGTGCCATCAGTGAGTCTGGGCAGGCCAGGACCACAGATACGCAGTATTTT
cdr3_aa: CAISESGQARTTDTQYF

j_call: TRBJ2-1
d_call: TRBD2
v_call: TRBV20-1
clone_size: few
cdr3_nt: TGCAGTGCTCGCGGGCCGGGAGGGCCGGGCAATGAGCAGTTCTTC
cdr3_aa: CSARGPGGPGNEQFF

j_call: TRBJ2-3
d_call: .
v_call: TRBV29-1
clone_size: many
cdr3_nt: TGCAGCGAGGTGGGGGGCACAGATACGCAGTATTTT
cdr3_aa: CSEVGGTDTQYF